The clone carrying this TCR beta chain appeared a single time. Trimming removed 5 bases from V and 10 bases from J, with 16 bases in between. The CDR3 consists of 14 residues. Per the germline V gene, CDR1 is SGHKS and CDR2 is YYEKEE (reference sequence). The source of the sample is a study of blood T cells in healthy people across ages. The use of a sample-barcoded 5' primer and a J-beta primer mix characterized a second PCR of about 7 to 12 cycles. TCRdb processed the 5' RACE reads anew with MiXCR; each CDR3 protein has one entry. The table lists hundreds of thousands of distinct CDR3 sequences, around 62% of them singletons, with about a quarter in the top ten.

V usage is TRBV5-5 and J usage is TRBJ1-6, with D possibly matching TRBD1 (5 bases). The sequence derives from a man aged 25-45 years in good health. Sequenced: blood. The CDR3 nucleotides are TGTGCCAGCAGTTATACAGGTCGCGGGTCACCCCTCCACTTT. Residues: CASSYTGRGSPLHF.